The source of this T cell receptor (beta chain) is a study of memory CD4+ T cells and cytomegalovirus serostatus. Overall study context: Donors were healthy Belgian adults, under ten CMV seropositive and about 24 seronegative.

Whole-study findings and limits: Suggested: most of the CMV-linked TCR signature lies in CD4+ memory cells. Of under 200 reported CMV TCRbeta sequences, under 70 were found in memory CD4+ repertoires.

With respect to this clone: No antigen is known for it.

The sort gate was single viable CD3+CD4+CD8-CD45RO+ cells for memory CD4+ T cells. This CDR3 is built from 15 residues. Trimming pared 7 bases from V and 4 bases from J, leaving 19 bases between. Germline CDR1 and CDR2: SNHLY and FYNNEI. Original analysis: Out-of-frame sequences were removed, leaving 2,204,828 distinct TCRbeta sequences. The protocol was immunoSEQ multiplex PCR, while the TCRdb copy is restricted to in-frame clones and leaves out a portion. V and J calls and clone size are as listed in that table; D and trimming were resolved from the DNA. This sample has about 73,000 clones, with 78% found just once.

The chain employs TRBV2 and TRBJ1-1; D unclear. This sequence was found in an adult in good health and CMV-seropositive. The source material was memory CD4+ T cells from blood. The CDR3 spells CASTPDLNTLTEAFF. The CDR3 DNA reads TGTGCCAGCACCCCGGATCTAAATACACTCACTGAAGCTTTCTTT.